The clone carrying this T cell receptor beta chain was counted many times. Its cognate antigen is unknown. The record originates from a study of T cells in Graves' hyperthyroidism and ophthalmopathy. General study findings and limits: Ophthalmopathy and stable hyperthyroidism were separated by a 13 V-J model.

Germline CDR1 and CDR2: MNHEY and SVGAGI. The CDR3 is made up of 14 amino acids. J lost 3 bases, V lost 1 base, and 3 bases had no gene match. Researchers took RNA transcripts and amplified the TCR beta CDR3 regions from them. The HTBI primer set was used in a first-round RT-PCR of the TCR CDR3. TCRdb re-analysed the multiplex PCR reads in MiXCR, keeping a single row per CDR3 protein. The repertoire has about 270,000 distinct CDR3 sequences, 24% of them found once; the top ten carry 35%. The chain carries TRBV6-5 and TRBJ2-7; 7 positions agree with TRBD1. This clonotype originated in a woman between 40 and 55 years old with Graves' ophthalmopathy. Sequenced input: blood. The CDR3 nucleotides are TGTGCCAGCAGTTACTGGACAGGATACTACGAGCAGTACTTC. Translation: CASSYWTGYYEQYF.